These 27 T cell receptor beta chains originate from one sample sequenced in a study of breast tumors, draining lymph nodes, adjacent tissues. Axillary draining lymph nodes of breast cancer patients supplied the node samples. Each CDR3 protein is one row after TCRdb ran MiXCR on the multiplex PCR reads. Altogether 150,000 or so distinct CDR3 sequences are present, around 35% being singletons, with the ten largest covering 3% to 4.5%. The sequenced sample consisted of axillary lymph node tissue. All receptors come from a female donor with breast cancer. Some clones in this sample may be carry-over from other donors' samples.

This clonotype was recorded at least ten times. The genes are TRBV4-2 and TRBJ1-3; D is possibly TRBD1 (5 bases). V gave up 0 bases and J gave up 4 bases, with 10 bases separating them. Germline values: CDR1 LGHNA, CDR2 YNFKEQ. The CDR3 has 15 residues. The CDR3 DNA reads as TGTGCCAGCAGCCAAGATCGGGGGGTCGGAAACACCATATATTTT. The encoded protein is CASSQDRGVGNTIYF.

For this clonotype: One end of the junction does not line up with germline, which may come from a read error. The chain uses TRBV5-6 and TRBJ2-7; D may correspond to TRBD1 or TRBD2 (5 bases each). CDR1 and CDR2 (germline): SGHDT, YYEEEE. The CDR3 is 16 residues long. The CDR3 DNA reads TGTGCCTGCAGTGCTGGGCTTACTTGGGACCCCTACGAGCAGTACTTC. As protein: CACSAGLTWDPYEQYF.

This clonotype was seen at least ten times. The rearrangement links TRBV5-1 to TRBJ2-5, with 8 bases fitting TRBD2. The CDR3 runs to 16 residues. The V and J ends lost 4 bases and 1 base, in that order; junction bases with no gene match: 9. The germline V gene encodes CDR1 SGHRS and CDR2 YFSETQ. The CDR3 spells CASSPLAGYGQETQYF. The CDR3 DNA reads TGCGCCAGCAGCCCTTTAGCGGGGTATGGCCAAGAGACCCAGTACTTC.

This clonotype was seen a handful of times. It may be a read error: a sequence one base away is much more abundant. This chain connects TRBV14 to TRBJ1-2; no clear D. This CDR3 has 14 amino acids. Germline values: CDR1 SGHDN, CDR2 FVKESK. V gave up 4 bases and J gave up 2 bases, with 11 bases separating them. The CDR3 loop reads CASSPWADNYGYTF. The CDR3, as DNA: TGTGCCAGCAGCCCCTGGGCGGACAACTATGGCTACACCTTC.

This clonotype was counted at least ten times. The chain links TRBV3-1 to TRBJ2-5; 12 positions match TRBD2. The length of the CDR3 is 15 residues. The germline gives CDR1 LGHDT, CDR2 YNNKEL (reference sequence). Germline trimming cut 2 bases from V and 5 bases from J; bases unmatched to any gene: 3. Here the CDR3 DNA reads TGTGCCAGCAGCCAAACTAGCGGGGGGTCGGAGACCCAGTACTTC. Protein sequence: CASSQTSGGSETQYF.

This clonotype was observed at least ten times. V and J are TRBV5-6 and TRBJ2-7; the match to TRBD2 covers 12 bases. J was trimmed by 9 bases and V by 4 bases; bases with no gene match: 11. The CDR3 consists of 15 residues. Germline V CDR1 and CDR2: SGHDT, YYEEEE. CDR3 coding DNA: TGTGCCAGCAGCCAAACCGGACTAGCGGGGTCGGTGCAGTACTTC. It yields the protein CASSQTGLAGSVQYF. Full variable domain (remainder filled in from reference TRBV5-6 and TRBJ2-7): DAGVTQSPTHLIKTRGQQVTLRCSPKSGHDTVSWYQQALGQGPQFIFQYYEEEERQRGNFPDRFSGHQFPNYSSELNVNALLLGDSALYLCASSQTGLAGSVQYFGPGTRLTVT.

This clonotype was recorded at least ten times. The J gene is TRBJ2-7, the V gene TRBV29-1, with 8 bases lining up with TRBD2. Trimming removed 7 bases from V and 4 bases from J; junction bases left unmatched: 6. The CDR3 length is 12 residues. Germline V gene lookup returns CDR1 SQVTM and CDR2 ANQGSEA. The CDR3 reads CSAGPGGYEQYF. The CDR3 region has the DNA TGCAGCGCCGGCCCGGGGGGGTACGAGCAGTACTTC.

This clonotype showed up many times. The chain recombines TRBV14 with TRBJ2-1, with D possibly being TRBD1 (6 bases). The CDR3 covers 15 residues. Trimming took off 7 bases at V and 8 bases at J, with 21 bases between the two ends. Germline loops: CDR1 SGHDN, CDR2 FVKESK. CDR3 sequence (DNA): TGTGCCAGCACGAACGGGACAACCCCGGCGGATGAGCAGTTCTTC. Encoded protein: CASTNGTTPADEQFF.

The chain uses TRBV7-2 and TRBJ2-3; D is unresolved. This CDR3 comprises 13 residues. Per germline, CDR1 SGHTA and CDR2 FQGNSA. The V end was cut by 2 bases, the J end by 11 bases, with 14 bases between. DNA for the CDR3: TGTGCCAGCAGCTTATTTGGGGAAAATGAGCAGTATTTT. Translated, it gives CASSLFGENEQYF.

Regarding this clonotype: Since a much larger clone is just one base distant, this may be a read error. The chain links TRBV27 to TRBJ2-7, with no clear D. Germline CDR1 MNHEY, CDR2 SMNVEV (reference sequence). V was shortened by 5 bases and J by 3 bases, with 14 bases between the two germline ends. CDR3 length equals 14 residues. The CDR3 DNA reads TGTGCCAGCAGTACCTACAGACCCAACTACGAGCAGTACTTC. Translating it yields CASSTYRPNYEQYF.

Ten or more counts support this clonotype. The chain recombines TRBV5-1 with TRBJ2-2; D remains unclear. The germline V gene has CDR1 SGHRS and CDR2 YFSETQ. Trimming took 2 bases from V and 5 from J, leaving 10 bases between them. This CDR3 has 14 amino acids. The CDR3 coding sequence is TGCGCCAGCAGCTTAGCCCCGAGGACCGGGGAGCTGTTTTTT. Protein: CASSLAPRTGELFF.

J is TRBJ2-2 and V is TRBV11-2; D is ambiguous. The germline V gene has CDR1 SGHAT and CDR2 FQNNGV. With 2 bases removed from V and 8 bases from J, the gap between germline ends came to 9 bases. The CDR3 has 13 amino acids. The chain's CDR3 is CASSLSLQGELFF. CDR3 DNA sequence: TGTGCCAGCAGCTTAAGTCTCCAGGGGGAGCTGTTTTTT.

Remarks on this clonotype: The conserved phenylalanine or tryptophan is not found at the CDR3 terminus, so this likely reflects a read error. The DNA is omitted, as the CDR3 cannot be located on it reliably, and the CDR3 follows TCRdb's listing. The rearrangement joins TRBV12-3 or TRBV12-4 to TRBJ2-1; the DNA was not used to check the table's D call, TRBD1. The CDR3 contains 15 residues when both ends are counted. This CDR3 is CASSWDRGLFGEQFL.

This clonotype appeared many times. A read error may explain this, as a much larger clone is one base away. The CDR3 DNA is TGTGCCAGCAGCATCTCCCCAGGGGTGGTTGAGACCCAGCACTTC. Translating gives CASSISPGVVETQHF. The chain is built from TRBV7-2 and TRBJ2-5, with D possibly TRBD1 on 6 matching bases. The CDR3 spans 15 residues. In germline, CDR1 is SGHTA, CDR2 FQGNSA.

This clonotype came up many times. CDR3 amino acids: CSAPSERAEQYF. The CDR3 nucleotides are TGCAGTGCTCCCTCGGAAAGAGCCGAGCAGTACTTC. The V gene is TRBV20-1, the J gene TRBJ2-7; D gene uncertain. The CDR3 has 12 amino acids. Trimming removed 5 bases from V and 6 bases from J, with 14 bases in between. Germline loops: CDR1 DFQATT, CDR2 SNEGSKA (reference sequence).

This clonotype was detected many times. The chain joins TRBV7-9 to TRBJ2-1; tentatively, D is TRBD2 (5 bases). The CDR3 contains 15 residues. Trimming pared 2 bases from V and 3 bases from J, leaving 11 bases between. Germline V CDR1 and CDR2: SEHNR, FQNEAQ (reference sequence). The CDR3: CASSLRGNLYNEQFF. CDR3 DNA sequence: TGTGCCAGCAGCTTACGAGGGAATCTCTACAATGAGCAGTTCTTC. The full variable domain, with the rest looked up from reference TRBV7-9 and TRBJ2-1, is DTGVSQNPRHKITKRGQNVTFRCDPISEHNRLYWYRQTLGQGPEFLTYFQNEAQLEKSRLLSDRFSAERPKGSFSTLEIQRTEQGDSAMYLCASSLRGNLYNEQFFGPGTRLTVL.

There are many counts of this clonotype. V and J are TRBV24-1 and TRBJ2-1; 9 bases are a match to TRBD2. Germline trimming cut 5 bases from V and 6 bases from J; bases unmatched to any gene: 7. Germline-derived CDR1 and CDR2 are KGHDR and SFDVKD. This CDR3 comprises 15 residues. CDR3 amino acids: CATSAPGLAPNEQFF. The CDR3 DNA follows: TGTGCCACCAGTGCTCCGGGACTAGCTCCCAATGAGCAGTTCTTC.

This clonotype has at least ten counts. This chain uses TRBV5-1 with TRBJ2-3; D gene unclear. Germline V gene sequence: CDR1 SGHRS, CDR2 YFSETQ. V shed 0 bases and J shed 0 bases, with 11 bases lying between them. The CDR3 has 16 residues. This chain's CDR3 is CASSLAGLTSTDTQYF. The CDR3 DNA follows: TGCGCCAGCAGCTTGGCCGGCCTGACTAGCACAGATACGCAGTATTTT.

Regarding this clonotype: This may stem from a read error, because a much larger clone lies one nucleotide away. This chain joins TRBV14 and TRBJ2-5, with D perhaps TRBD2 (6 bases). The germline CDR1 and CDR2 sequences are SGHDN and FVKESK. V was trimmed by 0 bases and J by 9 bases, leaving 8 bases between them. The CDR3 is 12 residues long. The CDR3: CASSQDREAQYF. The DNA of the CDR3 is TGTGCCAGCAGCCAAGATAGGGAGGCCCAGTACTTC.

This clonotype was seen at least ten times. The chain recombines TRBV19 with TRBJ2-1; D possibly corresponds to TRBD1 (6 bases). The V gene's germline CDR1 is LNHDA and CDR2 SQIVND (reference sequence). V dropped 5 bases and J dropped 6 bases, with 17 bases sitting between them. The CDR3 is 15 residues long. CDR3 DNA: TGTGCCAGTAGTCCCCTCCCCAGGGGAAGCAATGAGCAGTTCTTC. It codes for CASSPLPRGSNEQFF. Looking up the rest from reference TRBV19 and TRBJ2-1 gives the full variable domain: DGGITQSPKYLFRKEGQNVTLSCEQNLNHDAMYWYRQDPGQGLRLIYYSQIVNDFQKGDIAEGYSVSREKKESFPLTVTSAQKNPTAFYLCASSPLPRGSNEQFFGPGTRLTVL.

Ten or more counts support this clonotype. This chain joins TRBV30 and TRBJ1-4; no reliable D call. The V gene lost 4 bases and the J gene lost 2 bases, with 11 bases spanning the gap. The length of the CDR3 is 14 residues. Germline CDR1 GTSNPN, CDR2 SVGIG (reference sequence). The CDR3 coding sequence is TGTGCCTGGAATGGGGATAACACTAATGAAAAACTGTTTTTT. Its translation is CAWNGDNTNEKLFF.

This clonotype was detected only a few times. This rearrangement joins TRBV28 to TRBJ2-5; D is perhaps TRBD1 (5 bases). V shed 2 bases and J shed 6 bases, with 7 bases lying between them. This CDR3 region has 12 residues. The germline CDR1 and CDR2 sequences are MDHEN and SYDVKM. The CDR3 spells CASSLGAKTQYF. CDR3 coding DNA: TGTGCCAGCAGTTTAGGGGCCAAGACCCAGTACTTC. Full variable domain (remainder filled in from reference TRBV28 and TRBJ2-5): DVKVTQSSRYLVKRTGEKVFLECVQDMDHENMFWYRQDPGLGLRLIYFSYDVKMKEKGDIPEGYSVSREKKERFSLILESASTNQTSMYLCASSLGAKTQYFGPGTRLLVL.

This chain uses TRBV20-1 with TRBJ2-1, with 9 bases identical to TRBD2. V dropped 1 base and J dropped 3; count of bases not matched to a gene: 10. The CDR3 is 17 amino acids. The germline gives CDR1 DFQATT, CDR2 SNEGSKA (reference sequence). The DNA of the CDR3 is TGCAGTGCTAGAGCTGGGCTAGCGGGACCAGTCTACAATGAGCAGTTCTTC. Protein sequence: CSARAGLAGPVYNEQFF.

This clonotype was counted many times. V usage is TRBV10-1 and J usage is TRBJ1-3, with D uncertain. Germline assignment: CDR1 WNHNN and CDR2 SYGVQD (reference sequence). The CDR3 is made up of 15 amino acids. Trimming took 0 bases from V and 2 from J, leaving 8 bases between them. The CDR3 loop reads CASSESRATGNTIYF. CDR3 DNA: TGCGCCAGCAGTGAGTCCCGGGCTACTGGAAACACCATATATTTT.

The DNA of the CDR3 is TGTGCCAGCAGCCTCCGGACTAGCGGCTTCGGGGAGCTGTTTTTT. This translates into CASSLRTSGFGELFF. V and J are TRBV12-3 or TRBV12-4 and TRBJ2-2, with 10 positions matching TRBD2. This CDR3 has 15 amino acids. V trimming: 6 bases; J trimming: 7 bases; junction bases outside the gene matches: 8.

This clonotype appeared many times. The rearrangement links TRBV24-1 to TRBJ1-6; perhaps TRBD1 as D (6 bases). This CDR3 is 15 amino acids long. Per germline, CDR1 KGHDR and CDR2 SFDVKD. The ends were cut back, 4 bases at V and 5 bases at J, with 11 bases in the middle. DNA for the CDR3: TGTGCCACCAGTGAGTCGGACAGAGATAATTCACCCCTCCACTTT. It encodes CATSESDRDNSPLHF.

This clonotype has at least ten counts. In DNA, the CDR3 is TGTGCCAGCAGTTTGGACAGACTTTTCACAGATACGCAGTATTTT. Its protein product is CASSLDRLFTDTQYF. V is TRBV12-3 or TRBV12-4 and J is TRBJ2-3; D perhaps matches TRBD1 (6 bases). This CDR3 spans 15 amino acids. Between the trimmed V and J ends, which lost 3 bases and 2 bases, there was a span of 12 bases.